The 14 T cell receptor beta chains below come from one sample, sequenced in a study of Graves' ophthalmopathy and Graves' hyperthyroidism. RNA transcripts were the template, and TCR beta CDR3 regions were amplified from them. The first round was an RT-PCR with HTBI primers, and the second round was a multiplex PCR. TCRdb processed the multiplex PCR reads anew with MiXCR; each CDR3 protein has one entry. The sample lists a few hundred thousand distinct CDR3 sequences; about 40% were seen once. The sample consisted of peripheral blood or thyroid tissue (not recorded which). All receptors come from an adult man with Graves' hyperthyroidism.

Comments on this clonotype: One end of the junction does not line up with germline, which may come from a read error. This sequence joins TRBV3-1 and TRBJ2-7; D call uncertain. The CDR3 runs 11 residues. Germline values: CDR1 LGHDT, CDR2 YNNKEL (reference sequence). CDR3 coding DNA: TGTGCCAGCAGCCAAGGGACGATCGTAAACTTC. Translation gives CASSQGTIVNF.

The sample holds many counts of this clonotype. The genes are TRBV6-5 and TRBJ1-1, with D uncertain. Per the germline V gene, CDR1 is MNHEY and CDR2 is SVGAGI. The CDR3 length is 14 residues. Trimming pared 2 bases from V and 2 bases from J, leaving 9 bases between. The CDR3 nucleotides read TGTGCCAGCAGTTACGGTCCGGGAAACACTGAAGCTTTCTTT. Protein product: CASSYGPGNTEAFF.

This clonotype came up many times. The rearrangement uses TRBV7-3 and TRBJ2-7; possibly TRBD2 for D (5 bases). CDR1 is SGHTA and CDR2 is FQGTGA in the germline V gene. This CDR3 contains 14 residues. V was clipped by 6 bases and J by 3 bases, with 15 bases between them. CDR3 sequence reads: CASRKKGGFYEQYF. CDR3 bases: TGTGCCAGCAGGAAGAAGGGCGGGTTCTACGAGCAGTACTTC. Together with reference TRBV7-3 and TRBJ2-7, the CDR3 gives the full variable domain: GAGVSQTPSNKVTEKGKYVELRCDPISGHTALYWYRQSLGQGPEFLIYFQGTGAADDSGLPNDRFFAVRPEGSVSTLKIQRTERGDSAVYLCASRKKGGFYEQYFGPGTRLTVT.

This rearrangement joins TRBV2 to TRBJ1-2; 10 nucleotides align to TRBD1. The CDR3 runs to 13 residues. The trim removed 7 bases at V and 7 bases at J, leaving 6 bases unmatched. The germline CDR1 and CDR2 sequences are SNHLY and FYNNEI. CDR3 nucleotides: TGTGCCAGCACCTACCGGGACAGGGGTGGCTACACCTTC. Translating it yields CASTYRDRGGYTF. The variable domain in full, with the rest retrieved from reference TRBV2 and TRBJ1-2, is EPEVTQTPSHQVTQMGQEVILRCVPISNHLYFYWYRQILGQKVEFLVSFYNNEISEKSEIFDDQFSVERPDGSNFTLKIRSTKLEDSAMYFCASTYRDRGGYTFGSGTRLTVV.

The chain uses TRBV24-1 and TRBJ2-7; TRBD2 matches 12 bases. Near its end, the DNA agrees better with TRBJ2-1, so the J call may be wrong. Germline V gene sequence: CDR1 KGHDR, CDR2 SFDVKD. The CDR3 covers 16 residues. This CDR3 reads CATSDPSGGVYNEQFF. The CDR3 region has the DNA TGTGCCACCAGTGATCCTAGCGGGGGGGTCTACAATGAGCAGTTCTTC.

This clonotype was recorded at least ten times. This rearrangement joins TRBV29-1 to TRBJ2-2, with 9 bases lining up with TRBD1. The CDR3 has 14 amino acids. CDR1 and CDR2 (germline): SQVTM, ANQGSEA. Trimming took 6 bases from V and 5 from J; bases not matched to a gene: 7. CDR3 amino acids: CSVRRDRDTGELFF. Here the CDR3 DNA reads TGCAGCGTCCGACGGGACAGGGATACCGGGGAGCTGTTTTTT.

This chain links TRBV29-1 with TRBJ1-2; the D is unclear. This CDR3 has 14 residues. CDR1 is SQVTM, CDR2 ANQGSEA, per germline. V gave up 8 bases and J gave up 0 bases, with 16 bases separating them. In nucleotides, the CDR3 is TGCAGCAGTTACTCGACCGGATCTAACTATGGCTACACCTTC. This codes for CSSYSTGSNYGYTF.

At least ten counts were recorded for this clonotype. This chain connects TRBV12-5 to TRBJ2-5; D gene unclear. The CDR3 spans 17 residues. The V gene's germline CDR1 is LGHNT and CDR2 FRNRAP. V dropped 0 bases and J dropped 2 bases, with 16 bases sitting between them. This CDR3 is CASGLVPSPALQETQYF. The DNA for the CDR3 is TGTGCTAGTGGTTTGGTACCATCACCAGCCCTGCAAGAGACCCAGTACTTC.

The chain combines TRBV19 with TRBJ1-3; D call uncertain. Germline CDR1 LNHDA, CDR2 SQIVND (reference sequence). Deletions cut 2 bases from V and 0 bases from J, with 11 bases between. This CDR3 contains 16 residues. As DNA, the CDR3 is TGTGCCAGTAGTATACCCAGCGCTTACTCTGGAAACACCATATATTTT. As protein: CASSIPSAYSGNTIYF.

The V gene is TRBV29-1, the J gene TRBJ2-5, with D uncertain. CDR1 is SQVTM, CDR2 ANQGSEA, per germline. Trimming shortened V by 4 bases and J by 2 bases, and 8 bases separated the two germline ends. This CDR3 contains 12 residues. CDR3 coding DNA: TGCAGCGTTGGTGTCGGTCAAGAGACCCAGTACTTC. Protein: CSVGVGQETQYF.

This clonotype was observed at least ten times. V gene TRBV9 combines with J gene TRBJ2-7; 7 bases align to TRBD2. CDR3 size: 15 residues. The germline gives CDR1 SGDLS, CDR2 YYNGEE. The ends lost 0 bases at V and 0 bases at J; junction bases unmatched: 3. The CDR3 reads CASSVGEGISYEQYF. CDR3 bases: TGTGCCAGCAGCGTAGGGGAGGGGATCTCCTACGAGCAGTACTTC.

This clonotype was observed a few times. This sequence joins TRBV7-9 and TRBJ1-1; no clear D gene. Germline V gene lookup returns CDR1 SEHNR and CDR2 FQNEAQ (reference sequence). CDR3 length: 15 amino acids. V was cut by 2 bases and J by 14 bases, with 24 bases left in between. The CDR3 spells CASSLWSGDDNEQFF. CDR3 sequence (DNA): TGTGCCAGCAGCTTATGGTCGGGAGACGACAATGAGCAGTTCTTT.

In its sample, this clonotype was seen a few times. The chain employs TRBV7-3 and TRBJ2-3; 7 positions match TRBD2. Germline loops: CDR1 SGHTA, CDR2 FQGTGA. The CDR3 is made up of 16 amino acids. The V gene end was trimmed by 1 base and the J gene end by 4 bases; junction bases not matched to a gene: 8. CDR3 region: CASSLRTGGVADTQYF. The CDR3 DNA reads TGTGCCAGCAGCTTAAGGACGGGAGGAGTCGCAGATACGCAGTATTTT.

There are many counts of this clonotype. The CDR3 nucleotides are TGTGCCAGCAGCTTAGCGGGACTAGCAGGCTCCTACGAGCAGTACTTC. Its translation is CASSLAGLAGSYEQYF. The V gene is TRBV7-6, the J gene TRBJ2-7; 9 bases match TRBD2. The CDR3 is made up of 16 amino acids. Looked up from germline, CDR1 is SGHVS and CDR2 is FNYEAQ. V dropped 0 bases and J dropped 0; count of bases not matched to a gene: 3.